One and the same sample provided the 7 T cell receptor beta chains below, sequenced in a study of cytomegalovirus exposure and HLA in healthy donors. The PCR had 60 Vbeta and 13 Jbeta primers. Data came from immunoSEQ multiplex PCR; TCRdb stores just in-frame clones and leaves some out. The table includes fewer than 85,000 clones, under 80% detected once. The sequenced sample was PBMCs. The receptors here all came from a man between 60 and 70 years old in good health and CMV-seropositive.

This clone appeared a few times. V gene TRBV5-1 combines with J gene TRBJ2-3; 11 bases are a match to TRBD2. The CDR3 contains 16 residues. The germline V gene encodes CDR1 SGHRS and CDR2 YFSETQ. Unmatched junction bases numbered 9, after V lost 4 bases and J lost 5 bases. CDR3 sequence: CASSPAGSGRGDTQYF. CDR3 in DNA: TGCGCCAGCAGCCCCGCCGGTAGCGGGAGGGGAGATACGCAGTATTTT.

The chain recombines TRBV12-5 with TRBJ2-3; TRBD2 aligns across 12 bases. The J segment lost 4 bases and the V segment lost 3 bases, leaving 8 bases of the junction unmatched. The CDR3 extends over 17 amino acids. CDR1 is LGHNT and CDR2 is FRNRAP in the germline V gene. The CDR3 here is CASGFETSGSPPDTQYF. CDR3 bases: TGTGCTAGTGGTTTCGAGACTAGCGGGAGCCCCCCAGATACGCAGTATTTT.

The genes are TRBV30 and TRBJ2-3; D may be TRBD2 (6 bases). Germline CDR1 GTSNPN, CDR2 SVGIG (reference sequence). The CDR3 is 14 amino acids. V was clipped by 2 bases and J by 5 bases, with 14 bases between them. The CDR3 is CAWSRTTRGDTQYF. The CDR3 nucleotides are TGTGCCTGGAGTAGGACTACCCGGGGAGATACGCAGTATTTT.

This clone was counted a few times. J is TRBJ2-7 and V is TRBV11-3, with D tentatively TRBD2 (6 bases). The CDR3 contains 17 residues. CDR1 and CDR2 (germline): SGHNT, YENEEA. With 6 bases removed from V and 0 bases from J, the gap between germline ends came to 21 bases. CDR3 nucleotide sequence: TGTGCCAGCAGATATCAACGCGGGGAAGGAAGCTCCTACGAGCAGTACTTC. It is translated as CASRYQRGEGSSYEQYF. The variable domain in full, completed from reference TRBV11-3 and TRBJ2-7, reads EAGVVQSPRYKIIEKKQPVAFWCNPISGHNTLYWYLQNLGQGPELLIRYENEEAVDDSQLPKDRFSAERLKGVDSTLKIQPAELGDSAVYLCASRYQRGEGSSYEQYFGPGTRLTVT.

The chain uses TRBV29-1 and TRBJ2-3, with D possibly matching TRBD2 (5 bases). Trimming removed 7 bases from V and 1 base from J, with 12 bases in between. The CDR3 contains 13 residues. Looked up from germline, CDR1 is SQVTM and CDR2 is ANQGSEA. The CDR3 DNA reads as TGCAGCGCACGGGGTAGCGGCACAGATACGCAGTATTTT. Amino acids: CSARGSGTDTQYF.

This chain uses TRBV5-6 with TRBJ2-5; 7 nucleotides line up with TRBD1. Germline V gene lookup returns CDR1 SGHDT and CDR2 YYEEEE. The CDR3 spans 14 residues. After removal of 4 bases from V and 3 bases from J, the junction contained 6 bases not matched to a gene. CDR3: CASSRTGTEETQYF. As DNA, the CDR3 is TGTGCCAGCAGCCGGACAGGAACTGAAGAGACCCAGTACTTC.

The chain recombines TRBV10-3 with TRBJ2-1; a weak D match, TRBD2 (7 bases). The CDR3 totals 14 residues. The V gene's germline CDR1 is ENHRY and CDR2 SYGVKD. The DNA for the CDR3 is TGTGCAGCATCCCCGGGGGGCCCCCCCAATGAGCAGTTCTTC. Protein product: CAASPGGPPNEQFF.